This T cell receptor beta chain was recorded in a study of OX40 agonist ivuxolimab in advanced cancers. Turning to this clone: What it binds is not known.

Overall study results and limits: Both CD4+ and CD8+ T cell populations in blood had undergone clonal expansion by week 6 at 0.1 to 3.0 mg/kg.

The data were produced by immunoSEQ multiplex PCR, yet TCRdb's version contains in-frame clones alone and is incomplete. Of about 130,000 clones in the sample, about 90% are singletons; the top ten hold around 0.84%. The sequence came from an adult with an advanced solid tumor such as melanoma, head and neck, liver or kidney cancer. This specimen was CD4+ or CD8+ T cells sorted from blood, taken in a trial of the OX40 agonist ivuxolimab.

This CDR3 is CASSRDGYEQYF. CDR3 DNA: TGCGCCAGCAGCCGGGACGGTTACGAGCAGTACTTC. The chain links TRBV5-1 to TRBJ2-7; TRBD1 or TRBD2 may be the D gene (5 bases each). The CDR3 contains 12 residues. The V gene lost 4 bases and the J gene lost 4 bases, with 9 bases spanning the gap. The germline V gene has CDR1 SGHRS and CDR2 YFSETQ.